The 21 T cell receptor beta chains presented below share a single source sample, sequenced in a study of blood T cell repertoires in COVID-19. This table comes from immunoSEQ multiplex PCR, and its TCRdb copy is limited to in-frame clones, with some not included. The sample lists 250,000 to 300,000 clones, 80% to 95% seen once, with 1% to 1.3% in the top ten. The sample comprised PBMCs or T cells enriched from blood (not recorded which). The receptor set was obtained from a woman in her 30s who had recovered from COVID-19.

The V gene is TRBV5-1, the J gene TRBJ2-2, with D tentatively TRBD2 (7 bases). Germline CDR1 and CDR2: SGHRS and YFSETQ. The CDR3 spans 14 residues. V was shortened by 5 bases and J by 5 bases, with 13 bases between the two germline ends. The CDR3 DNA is TGCGCCAGCAGAGGCGGGGGCGAGACCGGGGAGCTGTTTTTT. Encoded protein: CASRGGGETGELFF.

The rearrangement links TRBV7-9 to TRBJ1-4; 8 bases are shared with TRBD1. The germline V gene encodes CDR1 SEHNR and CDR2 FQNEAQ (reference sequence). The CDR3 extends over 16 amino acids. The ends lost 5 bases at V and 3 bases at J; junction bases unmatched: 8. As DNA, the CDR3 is TGTGCCAGCAGCCCTACAGGGGGTGGTCCTAATGAAAAACTGTTTTTT. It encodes CASSPTGGGPNEKLFF.

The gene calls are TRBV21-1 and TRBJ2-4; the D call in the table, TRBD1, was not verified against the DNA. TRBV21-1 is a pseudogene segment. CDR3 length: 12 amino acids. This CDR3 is CASSDRENIQYF. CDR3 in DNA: TGTGCCAGCAGCGACAGAGAAAACATTCAGTACTTC.

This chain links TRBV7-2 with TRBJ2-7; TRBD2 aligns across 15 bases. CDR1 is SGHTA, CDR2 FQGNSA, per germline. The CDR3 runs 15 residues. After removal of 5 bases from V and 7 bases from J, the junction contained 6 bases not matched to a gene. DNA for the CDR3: TGTGCCAGCAGCCCAGGACTAGCGGGAGGGGAGGAGCAGTACTTC. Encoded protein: CASSPGLAGGEEQYF.

For the CDR3, the DNA is TGTGCCAGCAGAGCGGGACAGGGGTACTCACCCCTCCACTTT. Translating it yields CASRAGQGYSPLHF. V is TRBV2 and J is TRBJ1-6; 10 bases map to TRBD1. Germline-derived CDR1 and CDR2 are SNHLY and FYNNEI. The CDR3 contains 14 residues. V trimming: 6 bases; J trimming: 10 bases; junction bases outside the gene matches: 6.

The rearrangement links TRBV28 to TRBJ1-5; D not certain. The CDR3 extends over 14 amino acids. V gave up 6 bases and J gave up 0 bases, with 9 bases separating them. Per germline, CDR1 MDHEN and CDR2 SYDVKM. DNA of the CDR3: TGTGCCAGCAGGCCACAGAGTAGCAATCAGCCCCAGCATTTT. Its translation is CASRPQSSNQPQHF.

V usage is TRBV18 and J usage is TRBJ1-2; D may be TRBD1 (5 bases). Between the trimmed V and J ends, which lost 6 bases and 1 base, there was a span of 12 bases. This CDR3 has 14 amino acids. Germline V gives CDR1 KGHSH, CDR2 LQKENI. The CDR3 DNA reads TGTGCCAGCTCTCCAACACAGGATAACTATGGCTACACCTTC. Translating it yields CASSPTQDNYGYTF.

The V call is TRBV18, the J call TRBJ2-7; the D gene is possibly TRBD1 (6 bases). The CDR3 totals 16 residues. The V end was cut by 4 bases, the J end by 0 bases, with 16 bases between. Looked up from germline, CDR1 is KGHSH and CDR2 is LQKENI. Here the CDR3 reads CASSRNQGLGSYEQYF. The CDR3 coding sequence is TGTGCCAGCTCACGGAATCAGGGGCTGGGCTCCTACGAGCAGTACTTC.

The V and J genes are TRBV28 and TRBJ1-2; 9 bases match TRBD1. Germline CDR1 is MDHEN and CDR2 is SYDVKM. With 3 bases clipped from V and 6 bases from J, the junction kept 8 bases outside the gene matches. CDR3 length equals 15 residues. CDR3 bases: TGTGCCAGCAGTTTGGTTACCGGGACAGGGAATGGCTACACCTTC. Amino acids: CASSLVTGTGNGYTF.

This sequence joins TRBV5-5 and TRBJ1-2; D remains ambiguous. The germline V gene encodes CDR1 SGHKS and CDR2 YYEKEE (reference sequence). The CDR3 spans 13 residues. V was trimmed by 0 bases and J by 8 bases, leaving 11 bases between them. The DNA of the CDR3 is TGTGCCAGCAGCTTGGTGGAGAGCGGCGGCTACACCTTC. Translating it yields CASSLVESGGYTF.

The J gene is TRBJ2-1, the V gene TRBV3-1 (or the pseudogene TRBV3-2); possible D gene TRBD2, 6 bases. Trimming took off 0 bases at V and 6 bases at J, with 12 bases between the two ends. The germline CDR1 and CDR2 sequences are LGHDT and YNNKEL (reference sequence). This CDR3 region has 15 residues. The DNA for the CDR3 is TGTGCCAGCAGCCAAGATCAGACTAGTTCCAATGAGCAGTTCTTC. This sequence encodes CASSQDQTSSNEQFF.

CDR3: CAGQGLLNTEAFF. The CDR3 region has the DNA TGTGCCGGACAGGGGCTGTTGAACACTGAAGCTTTCTTT. The J gene is TRBJ1-1, the V gene TRBV30; TRBD1 matches 9 bases. The CDR3 runs to 13 residues. V lost 8 bases to trimming and J lost 0 bases; unmatched junction nucleotides: 4. Germline loops: CDR1 GTSNPN, CDR2 SVGIG (reference sequence).

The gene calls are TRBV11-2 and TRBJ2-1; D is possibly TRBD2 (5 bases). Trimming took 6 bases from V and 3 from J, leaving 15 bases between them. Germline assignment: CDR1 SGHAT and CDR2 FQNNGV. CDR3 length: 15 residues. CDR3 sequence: CASRIAKGFYNEQFF. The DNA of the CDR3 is TGTGCCAGCAGGATAGCGAAGGGATTCTACAATGAGCAGTTCTTC.

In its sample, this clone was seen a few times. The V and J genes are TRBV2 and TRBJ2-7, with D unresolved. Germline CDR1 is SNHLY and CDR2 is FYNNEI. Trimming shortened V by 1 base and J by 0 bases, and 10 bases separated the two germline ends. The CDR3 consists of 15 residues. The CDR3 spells CASSEGQTLSYEQYF. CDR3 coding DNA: TGTGCCAGCAGTGAAGGGCAGACACTCTCCTACGAGCAGTACTTC. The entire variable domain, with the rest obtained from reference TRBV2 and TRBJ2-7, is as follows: EPEVTQTPSHQVTQMGQEVILRCVPISNHLYFYWYRQILGQKVEFLVSFYNNEISEKSEIFDDQFSVERPDGSNFTLKIRSTKLEDSAMYFCASSEGQTLSYEQYFGPGTRLTVT.

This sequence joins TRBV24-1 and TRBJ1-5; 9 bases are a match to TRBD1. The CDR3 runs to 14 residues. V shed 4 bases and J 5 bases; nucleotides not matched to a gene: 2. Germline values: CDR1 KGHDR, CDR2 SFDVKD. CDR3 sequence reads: CATSEGTGYQPQHF. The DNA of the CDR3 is TGTGCCACCAGTGAAGGGACAGGGTATCAGCCCCAGCATTTT.

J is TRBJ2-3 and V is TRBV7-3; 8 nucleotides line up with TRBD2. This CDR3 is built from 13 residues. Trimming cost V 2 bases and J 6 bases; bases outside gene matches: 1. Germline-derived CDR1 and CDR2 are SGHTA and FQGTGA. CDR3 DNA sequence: TGTGCCAGCAGCTTAGGCGGGAGGGATACGCAGTATTTT. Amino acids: CASSLGGRDTQYF.

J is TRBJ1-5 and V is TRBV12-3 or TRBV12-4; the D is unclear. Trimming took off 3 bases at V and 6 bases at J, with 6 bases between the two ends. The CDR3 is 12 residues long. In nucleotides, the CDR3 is TGTGCCAGCAGTTTCGGTGTTCAGCCCCAGCATTTT. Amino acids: CASSFGVQPQHF.

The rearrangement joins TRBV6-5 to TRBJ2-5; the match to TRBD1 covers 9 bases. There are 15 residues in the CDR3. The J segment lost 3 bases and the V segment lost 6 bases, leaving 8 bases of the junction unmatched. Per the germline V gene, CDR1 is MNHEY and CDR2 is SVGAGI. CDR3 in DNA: TGTGCCAGCAGCGGAATGACAGGGGGGAAAGAGACCCAGTACTTC. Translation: CASSGMTGGKETQYF.

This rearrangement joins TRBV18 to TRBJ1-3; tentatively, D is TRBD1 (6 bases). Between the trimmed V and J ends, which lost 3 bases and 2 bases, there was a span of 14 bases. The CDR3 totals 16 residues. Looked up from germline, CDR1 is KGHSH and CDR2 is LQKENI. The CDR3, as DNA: TGTGCCAGCTCACCCGGAGTACAGGGAACTGGAAACACCATATATTTT. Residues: CASSPGVQGTGNTIYF. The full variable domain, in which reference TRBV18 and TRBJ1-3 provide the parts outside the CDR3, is NAGVMQNPRHLVRRRGQEARLRCSPMKGHSHVYWYRQLPEEGLKFMVYLQKENIIDESGMPKERFSAEFPKEGPSILRIQQVVRGDSAAYFCASSPGVQGTGNTIYFGEGSWLTVV.

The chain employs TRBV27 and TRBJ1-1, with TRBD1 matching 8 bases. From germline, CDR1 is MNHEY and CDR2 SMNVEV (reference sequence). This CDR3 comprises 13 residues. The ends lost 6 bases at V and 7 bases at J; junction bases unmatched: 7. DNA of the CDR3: TGTGCCAGCAGATCACCGGGACAGGTTGAAGCTTTCTTT. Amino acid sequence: CASRSPGQVEAFF.

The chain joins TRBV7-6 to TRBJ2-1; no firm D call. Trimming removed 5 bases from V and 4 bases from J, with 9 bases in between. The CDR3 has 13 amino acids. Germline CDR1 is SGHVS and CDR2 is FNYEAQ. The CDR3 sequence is CASSPPLYNEQFF. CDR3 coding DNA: TGTGCCAGCAGCCCCCCCCTGTACAATGAGCAGTTCTTC.